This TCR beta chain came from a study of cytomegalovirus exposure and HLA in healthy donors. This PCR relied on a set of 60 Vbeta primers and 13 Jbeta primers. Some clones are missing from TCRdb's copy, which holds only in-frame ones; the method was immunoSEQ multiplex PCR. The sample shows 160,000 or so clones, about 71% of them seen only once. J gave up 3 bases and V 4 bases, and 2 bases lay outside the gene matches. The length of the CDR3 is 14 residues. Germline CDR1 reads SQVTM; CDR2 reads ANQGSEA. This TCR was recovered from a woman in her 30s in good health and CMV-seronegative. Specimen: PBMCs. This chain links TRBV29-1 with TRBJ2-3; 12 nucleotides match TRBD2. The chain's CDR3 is CSVGTSGMTDTQYF. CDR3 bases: TGCAGCGTTGGGACTAGCGGGATGACAGATACGCAGTATTTT.